Ten or more counts support the clone carrying this T cell receptor (beta chain). Antigen specificity is unknown. This entry is derived from a study of identical twins. Study results and caveats: Within monozygotic twins, out-of-frame TCR alpha sharing was underestimated by the models.

TCRdb redid the calling of the 5' RACE reads with MiXCR, one entry per CDR3 protein. The profile shows about 690,000 distinct CDR3 sequences, around 6.1% of them singletons. The germline V and J ends were trimmed by 2 bases and 1 base, with 6 bases remaining between them. The CDR3 sequence is 13 residues long. Per the germline V gene, CDR1 is ENHRY and CDR2 is SYGVKD. This chain links TRBV10-3 with TRBJ2-7; D not certain. Sequencing was done on a sample of naive T cells sorted from blood. The sequence was obtained from a young man in good health. DNA for the CDR3: TGTGCCATCAGTGAGCAAGGGTCCTACGAGCAGTACTTC. As protein: CAISEQGSYEQYF.